One and the same sample provided the 32 T cell receptor beta chains below, sequenced in a study of T cells in women clearing cervical HPV infection. The repertoire was sequenced with immunoSEQ multiplex PCR; TCRdb's copy has only in-frame clones and lacks some. Its table records approximately 37,000 clones. The material sequenced was blood buffy coat. These receptors all come from a woman aged 18 to 75 with a cervical HPV16 infection that either progressed to CIN3+ or cleared (not recorded which).

Turning to this clone: The sequenced fragment ends 3 residues before the CDR3 boundary, so the rest is inferred from the germline J gene. The V call is TRBV5-1, the J call TRBJ1-2; 9 nucleotides match TRBD1. The CDR3 consists of 14 residues. In germline, CDR1 is SGHRS, CDR2 YFSETQ. The CDR3 sequence: CASSEGTGPYDYTF. Partial CDR3 DNA: TGCGCCAGCAGCGAGGGGACAGGGCCCTACGAC.

Worth noting for this clone: The read ends 3 residues shy of where the CDR3 ends; the end is completed using the germline J gene. V and J are TRBV20-1 and TRBJ2-3; TRBD1 agrees at 10 bases. This CDR3 region has 15 residues. From germline, CDR1 is DFQATT and CDR2 SNEGSKA (reference sequence). V lost 6 bases to trimming and J lost 0 bases; unmatched junction nucleotides: 6. CDR3 DNA, as far as it was read: TGCAGTGCCGCCGGGACAGGGGCAAGCACAGATACG. It is translated as CSAAGTGASTDT. Given in full, the CDR3 is CSAAGTGASTDTQYF.

In regard to this clone: The read halts 3 residues ahead of the CDR3 end, with the missing end drawn from the germline J gene. V usage is TRBV30 and J usage is TRBJ1-2; TRBD1 matches at 7 bases. The junction had 7 bases not matched to a gene; V was cut back by 5 bases and J by 7 bases. Germline V lookup: CDR1 GTSNPN, CDR2 SVGIG (reference sequence). This CDR3 is built from 12 residues. CDR3 in amino acids: CAWGEGAIGYTF. The sequenced CDR3 bases are TGTGCCTGGGGGGAGGGGGCAATTGGC.

Worth noting for this clone: The CDR3 end falls 3 residues outside the read, so it is completed with the germline J gene. The chain has TRBV19 and TRBJ1-2; 9 bases match TRBD1. The CDR3 length is 15 residues. Germline lookup yields CDR1 LNHDA and CDR2 SQIVND (reference sequence). CDR3 sequence: CASSTGTGTYNDYTF. CDR3 DNA, as far as it was read: TGTGCCAGTAGTACCGGGACAGGGACTTACAATGAC. The full variable domain, with the rest looked up from reference TRBV19 and TRBJ1-2, is DGGITQSPKYLFRKEGQNVTLSCEQNLNHDAMYWYRQDPGQGLRLIYYSQIVNDFQKGDIAEGYSVSREKKESFPLTVTSAQKNPTAFYLCASSTGTGTYNDYTFGSGTRLTVV.

With respect to this clone: The CDR3 end lies 3 residues beyond the end of the read and is filled in from the germline J gene. The chain combines TRBV2 with TRBJ2-7; TRBD1 matches at 11 bases. Looked up from germline, CDR1 is SNHLY and CDR2 is FYNNEI. Trimming took 6 bases from V and 2 from J; bases not matched to a gene: 6. The CDR3 loop spans 15 amino acids. This chain's CDR3 is CASSPGTGGAYEQYF. Incomplete CDR3 DNA: TGTGCCAGCAGCCCTGGGACAGGGGGGGCCTACGAG.

Regarding this clone: Coverage ceases 3 residues before the CDR3 finishes, and the germline J gene fills in the end. The rearrangement uses TRBV10-3 and TRBJ2-7, with D tentatively TRBD2 (5 bases). V lost 5 bases, J lost 3 bases, and 11 bases lay in between. Germline-derived CDR1 and CDR2 are ENHRY and SYGVKD. This CDR3 contains 13 residues. This CDR3 is CAISSGTLYEQYF. The part of the CDR3 DNA that was read is TGTGCCATCAGTAGCGGCACCCTCTACGAG.

On this clone itself: The read ends 3 residues early relative to the CDR3; the germline J gene fills the gap. The chain carries TRBV18 and TRBJ2-3; a weak D match, TRBD2 (5 bases). Germline V lookup: CDR1 KGHSH, CDR2 LQKENI. The CDR3 has 15 residues. The CDR3 is CASSPARGWQETQYF. The sequenced part of the CDR3 DNA is TGTGCCAGCTCACCAGCTCGCGGGTGGCAAGAGACG.

With regard to this clone: Coverage ceases 3 residues before the CDR3 finishes, and the germline J gene fills in the end. V gene TRBV6-1 combines with J gene TRBJ2-3, with TRBD1 matching over 9 bases. CDR1 MNHNS and CDR2 SASEGT come from the germline V gene. The CDR3 has 16 amino acids. CDR3 sequence: CASSAFTGGRNQPQYF. CDR3 bases read: TGTGCCAGCAGTGCCTTCACAGGGGGCCGCAATCAGCCG.

A remark on this clone: The read terminates 3 residues before the CDR3 end, so the remaining end is supplied by the germline J gene. The chain joins TRBV2 to TRBJ2-1; 7 bases align to TRBD2. Per germline, CDR1 SNHLY and CDR2 FYNNEI. There are 13 residues in the CDR3. The ends lost 11 bases at V and 5 bases at J; junction bases unmatched: 9. The sequenced part of the CDR3 DNA is TGTGCCCGAGGGGAGGGCAGTCACAATGAG. Protein sequence: CARGEGSHNE. The CDR3 in its entirety is CARGEGSHNEQFF.

About this clone itself: The observed sequence ends 3 residues before the CDR3 terminus, with the missing tail filled in from the germline J gene. The chain is built from TRBV11-2 and TRBJ2-7; 12 bases line up with TRBD2. J was trimmed by 2 bases and V by 4 bases; bases with no gene match: 3. The CDR3 spans 15 residues. CDR1 and CDR2 (germline): SGHAT, FQNNGV. CDR3 loop: CASSSGLAGTYEQYF. The covered CDR3 bases are TGTGCCAGCAGCTCGGGACTAGCGGGTACCTACGAG.

On this clone itself: The read terminates 3 residues before the CDR3 end, so the remaining end is supplied by the germline J gene. The chain employs TRBV28 and TRBJ2-1; 13 bases are a match to TRBD2. The V and J ends lost 5 bases and 6 bases, in that order; junction bases with no gene match: 4. This CDR3 comprises 15 residues. Germline V gene data show CDR1 as MDHEN and CDR2 as SYDVKM. Partial CDR3 DNA: TGTGCCAGCAGTCTCGGGACTAGCGGGGTCAATGAG. Amino acid sequence: CASSLGTSGVNE. The full CDR3 is CASSLGTSGVNEQFF.

On this clone: The read ends 3 residues early relative to the CDR3; the germline J gene fills the gap. This chain joins TRBV5-6 and TRBJ1-6; TRBD1 agrees at 9 bases. After removal of 0 bases from V and 7 bases from J, the junction contained 2 bases not matched to a gene. Germline assignment: CDR1 SGHDT and CDR2 YYEEEE. CDR3 length: 15 residues. CDR3 bases read: TGTGCCAGCAGCTTGGACGGACAGGGGAATTCACCC. Protein product: CASSLDGQGNSP. The entire CDR3 protein reads CASSLDGQGNSPLHF.

Remarks on this clone: The CDR3 extends 3 residues past the end of the read, so its final part is completed from the germline J gene. This chain uses TRBV20-1 with TRBJ1-1, with D uncertain. Trimming removed 2 bases from V and 1 base from J, with 2 bases in between. The CDR3 length is 11 residues. Germline CDR1 and CDR2: DFQATT and SNEGSKA (reference sequence). Incomplete CDR3 DNA: TGCAGTGCTAGACAGAACACTGAA. This codes for CSARQNTE. The full CDR3 is CSARQNTEAFF.

A word on this clone: The DNA ends 3 residues before the CDR3 does, and the rest of the CDR3 is filled in from the germline J gene. This chain joins TRBV29-1 and TRBJ2-7, with 9 bases fitting TRBD2. CDR1 SQVTM and CDR2 ANQGSEA come from the germline V gene. The V gene end was trimmed by 6 bases and the J gene end by 3 bases; junction bases not matched to a gene: 9. CDR3 size: 14 residues. Here the CDR3 reads CSVEVAGGLYEQYF. The DNA read from the CDR3 is TGCAGCGTCGAGGTGGCGGGAGGGCTCTACGAG.

In the case of this clone: The read ends 3 residues before the CDR3 terminus; that terminus is restored from the germline J gene. The genes are TRBV11-2 and TRBJ2-3; tentative D call: TRBD2 (6 bases). The CDR3 totals 14 residues. V lost 1 base and J lost 1, with 6 bases in between. The germline V gene encodes CDR1 SGHAT and CDR2 FQNNGV. CDR3 loop: CASSLGGGTDTQYF. Incomplete CDR3 DNA: TGTGCCAGCAGCTTAGGGGGGGGCACAGATACG.

In regard to this clone: The read ends 3 residues shy of where the CDR3 ends; the end is completed using the germline J gene. The chain joins TRBV19 to TRBJ1-2, with D uncertain. The CDR3 is 12 amino acids. Per the germline V gene, CDR1 is LNHDA and CDR2 is SQIVND (reference sequence). The chain's CDR3 is CASSPSGYDYTF. CDR3 DNA (partial): TGTGCCAGTAGCCCCTCGGGTTACGAC.

With regard to this clone: The read comes to an end 3 residues before the CDR3 does, leaving the germline J gene to fill in the end. V and J are TRBV19 and TRBJ2-7; 13 bases agree with TRBD2. CDR1 is LNHDA and CDR2 is SQIVND in the germline V gene (reference sequence). This CDR3 spans 16 amino acids. J was trimmed by 1 base and V by 5 bases; bases with no gene match: 5. The CDR3 reads CASSRTSGSGSYEQYF. Incomplete CDR3 DNA: TGTGCCAGTAGTCGGACTAGCGGGAGCGGGTCCTACGAG.

Note on this clone: The DNA ends 3 residues before the CDR3 does, and the rest of the CDR3 is filled in from the germline J gene. This rearrangement joins TRBV7-2 to TRBJ2-7; the D gene is possibly TRBD1 (5 bases). Trimming shortened V by 5 bases and J by 0 bases, and 11 bases separated the two germline ends. Germline V gene sequence: CDR1 SGHTA, CDR2 FQGNSA. The CDR3 consists of 14 residues. CDR3 sequence reads: CASSPYRNSYEQYF. The part of the CDR3 DNA that was read is TGTGCCAGCAGCCCGTACAGGAACTCCTACGAG.

A word on this clone: The CDR3 extends 3 residues past the end of the read, so its final part is completed from the germline J gene. The chain has TRBV11-2 and TRBJ2-7, with 14 bases identical to TRBD2. The CDR3 totals 14 residues. CDR1 is SGHAT, CDR2 FQNNGV, per germline. The V and J ends lost 5 bases and 6 bases, in that order; junction bases with no gene match: 3. This chain's CDR3 is CASSPGLAGAEQYF. The sequenced part of the CDR3 DNA is TGTGCCAGCAGCCCGGGACTAGCGGGAGCCGAG.

As regards this clone: The sequenced fragment ends 3 residues before the CDR3 boundary, so the rest is inferred from the germline J gene. This chain joins TRBV7-9 and TRBJ1-1; D unresolved. Looked up from germline, CDR1 is SEHNR and CDR2 is FQNEAQ (reference sequence). This CDR3 is built from 14 residues. V lost 5 bases and J lost 1, with 11 bases in between. CDR3 protein: CASSPTVSNTEAFF. The CDR3 bases that were read are TGTGCCAGCAGCCCAACAGTTTCGAACACTGAA.

As for this clone: Coverage ceases 3 residues before the CDR3 finishes, and the germline J gene fills in the end. Other nucleotide sequences from this sample produce the same CDR3. The V and J genes are TRBV30 and TRBJ2-6, with 12 bases that match TRBD1. The CDR3 runs 18 residues. Losses at the gene ends were 0 bases for V and 3 bases for J; bases not matched to a gene: 6. Germline CDR1 GTSNPN, CDR2 SVGIG (reference sequence). The CDR3 loop reads CAWSVKGTGGYGANVLTF. CDR3 bases read: TGTGCCTGGAGTGTAAAAGGGACAGGGGGCTATGGGGCCAACGTC. The whole variable domain, remainder taken from reference TRBV30 and TRBJ2-6, is SQTIHQWPATLVQPVGSPLSLECTVEGTSNPNLYWYRQAAGRGLQLLFYSVGIGQISSEVPQNLSASRPQDRQFILSSKKLLLSDSGFYLCAWSVKGTGGYGANVLTFGAGSRLTVL.

Turning to this clone: The read terminates 3 residues before the CDR3 end, so the remaining end is supplied by the germline J gene. V is TRBV14 and J is TRBJ1-6, with 9 bases lining up with TRBD1. V was pared by 4 bases and J by 6 bases, with 4 bases of the junction left unmatched. This CDR3 has 15 residues. Looked up from germline, CDR1 is SGHDN and CDR2 is FVKESK. The CDR3: CASSLWTGVNSPLHF. The sequenced part of the CDR3 DNA is TGTGCCAGCAGCCTTTGGACAGGGGTTAATTCACCC.

Notes on this clone: The CDR3 end lies 3 residues beyond the end of the read and is filled in from the germline J gene. Within the sample, other DNA sequences also encode this same CDR3. V gene TRBV20-1 combines with J gene TRBJ2-1, with D unresolved. With 5 bases removed from V and 6 bases from J, the gap between germline ends came to 17 bases. Germline CDR1 DFQATT, CDR2 SNEGSKA (reference sequence). The CDR3 sequence is 14 residues long. The sequenced part of the CDR3 DNA is TGCAGTGCTGATTCACCAGCTAGGCTCAATGAG. It is translated as CSADSPARLNE. The whole CDR3 reads CSADSPARLNEQFF.

Points on this clone: The CDR3 is cut off 3 residues early in the read; its end comes from the germline J gene. The genes are TRBV27 and TRBJ2-1, with 7 bases fitting TRBD2. After removal of 2 bases from V and 6 bases from J, the junction contained 1 base not matched to a gene. This CDR3 comprises 13 residues. Germline CDR1 MNHEY, CDR2 SMNVEV (reference sequence). Here the CDR3 reads CASSLRTSNEQFF. CDR3 DNA (partial): TGTGCCAGCAGTTTACGGACTAGCAATGAG.

A remark on this clone: The read terminates 3 residues ahead of where the CDR3 ends, so the germline J gene completes it. The chain has TRBV30 and TRBJ2-4; TRBD1 might be the D (6 bases). The CDR3 covers 13 residues. Germline V gene sequence: CDR1 GTSNPN, CDR2 SVGIG (reference sequence). The sequenced CDR3 bases are TGTGCCTGGAGACTTCAGGGGTACGGAGGT. This gives the protein CAWRLQGYGG. The whole CDR3 sequence is CAWRLQGYGGQYF.

As regards this clone: The read falls 3 residues short of the CDR3 end, and the missing part is taken from the germline J gene. The chain has TRBV18 and TRBJ2-3, with 10 bases lining up with TRBD1. The V gene's germline CDR1 is KGHSH and CDR2 LQKENI. The CDR3 is 14 residues long. CDR3 loop: CASSPTGGTQPQYF. The part of the CDR3 DNA that was read is TGTGCCAGCTCACCGACAGGGGGCACGCAGCCG. Complete variable domain (other parts from reference TRBV18 and TRBJ2-3): NAGVMQNPRHLVRRRGQEARLRCSPMKGHSHVYWYRQLPEEGLKFMVYLQKENIIDESGMPKERFSAEFPKEGPSILRIQQVVRGDSAAYFCASSPTGGTQPQYFGPGTRLTVL.

With regard to this clone: The read terminates 3 residues before the CDR3 end, so the remaining end is supplied by the germline J gene. The genes are TRBV27 and TRBJ1-5; D unresolved. V was pared by 3 bases and J by 2 bases, with 11 bases between. Looked up from germline, CDR1 is MNHEY and CDR2 is SMNVEV (reference sequence). The CDR3 sequence is 15 residues long. The CDR3 DNA, read in part, is TGTGCCAGCAGTTTTGGGCCAAGTGGCAATCAGCCC. Its translation is CASSFGPSGNQP. The entire CDR3 is CASSFGPSGNQPQHF.

A word on this clone: The read stops 3 residues short of the end of the CDR3; the missing end is completed from the germline J gene. This chain connects TRBV28 to TRBJ1-5; D not resolved. With 4 bases removed from V and 2 bases from J, the gap between germline ends came to 9 bases. Germline lookup yields CDR1 MDHEN and CDR2 SYDVKM. The CDR3 runs to 14 residues. The sequenced CDR3 bases are TGTGCCAGCAGTTCAAGTTCGGGCAATCAGCCC. Translated, it gives CASSSSSGNQP. The CDR3 in full is CASSSSSGNQPQHF.

Of note for this clone: The sequenced fragment ends 3 residues before the CDR3 boundary, so the rest is inferred from the germline J gene. The chain is built from TRBV6-2 or TRBV6-3 and TRBJ2-3; TRBD1 aligns across 9 bases. The CDR3 sequence is 16 residues long. CDR1 is MNHEY, CDR2 SVGEGT, per germline. V lost 5 bases and J lost 6; bases outside the gene matches: 12. This CDR3 is CASSVSGTGRSDTQYF. The sequenced CDR3 bases are TGTGCCAGCAGTGTGTCCGGGACAGGGCGGTCGGATACG.

Concerning this clone itself: The read ends 3 residues before the CDR3 terminus; that terminus is restored from the germline J gene. The chain has TRBV19 and TRBJ2-4; TRBD1 matches 9 bases. The CDR3 is 13 amino acids. The germline V gene encodes CDR1 LNHDA and CDR2 SQIVND (reference sequence). The CDR3 sequence is CASSPGQGYGQYF. The sequenced CDR3 bases are TGTGCCAGTAGCCCCGGACAGGGGTACGGT.

In regard to this clone: The read stops 3 residues short of the end of the CDR3; the missing end is completed from the germline J gene. The chain joins TRBV28 to TRBJ2-7; weak D call: TRBD1 (6 bases). Trimming removed 7 bases at V and 2 bases at J, with 15 bases between. Germline V gives CDR1 MDHEN, CDR2 SYDVKM. This CDR3 is built from 14 residues. CDR3 DNA (partial): TGTGCCAGCAACCCCGGGACACCTCCCTACGAG. Protein sequence: CASNPGTPPYE. The whole CDR3 protein reads CASNPGTPPYEQYF.

To note about this clone: The CDR3 is cut off 3 residues early in the read; its end comes from the germline J gene. Other DNA sequences of this sample code for an identical CDR3. This chain links TRBV30 with TRBJ1-2; 7 bases map to TRBD1. Germline lookup yields CDR1 GTSNPN and CDR2 SVGIG (reference sequence). CDR3 length: 14 residues. Trimming at V came to 0 bases and at J to 0 bases, leaving 1 base not matched to a gene. CDR3 amino acids: CAWSVGTANYGYTF. The covered CDR3 bases are TGTGCCTGGAGTGTTGGGACAGCTAACTATGGC.